One and the same sample provided the 27 T cell receptor beta chains below, sequenced in a study of cytomegalovirus exposure and HLA in healthy donors. The PCR made use of 60 Vbeta and 13 Jbeta primers. Repertoires were generated with immunoSEQ multiplex PCR, while TCRdb's copy carries only in-frame clones and drops some. Recorded for this sample: some 34,000 clones. Sample: PBMCs. Source of these receptors: a middle-aged woman in good health and CMV-seropositive.

The rearrangement links TRBV10-2 to TRBJ2-1, with 11 nucleotides matching TRBD2. The CDR3 consists of 15 residues. V lost 2 bases, J lost 7 bases, and 4 bases stayed unmatched. Germline CDR1 WSHSY, CDR2 SAAADI. CDR3 sequence reads: CASSETSGSMNEQFF. The CDR3, as DNA: TGCGCCAGCAGTGAGACTAGCGGGAGTATGAATGAGCAGTTCTTC.

The gene calls are TRBV27 and TRBJ2-7, with D possibly being TRBD1 (5 bases). The CDR3 totals 14 residues. V shed 5 bases and J shed 6 bases, with 17 bases lying between them. Per germline, CDR1 MNHEY and CDR2 SMNVEV (reference sequence). CDR3 nucleotide sequence: TGTGCCAGCAGTATCCAGCAGGGTAGTAGCGAGCAGTACTTC. Amino acid sequence: CASSIQQGSSEQYF.

This chain connects TRBV7-9 to TRBJ2-3, with D tentatively TRBD1 (6 bases). The CDR3 covers 16 residues. V lost 4 bases and J 0 bases, leaving 14 bases between the germline ends. Germline V lookup: CDR1 SEHNR, CDR2 FQNEAQ (reference sequence). Here the CDR3 reads CASSWTEKRSTDTQYF. The DNA of the CDR3 is TGTGCCAGCAGCTGGACAGAAAAGAGAAGCACAGATACGCAGTATTTT. Variable domain in full (rest from reference TRBV7-9 and TRBJ2-3): DTGVSQNPRHKITKRGQNVTFRCDPISEHNRLYWYRQTLGQGPEFLTYFQNEAQLEKSRLLSDRFSAERPKGSFSTLEIQRTEQGDSAMYLCASSWTEKRSTDTQYFGPGTRLTVL.

The chain carries TRBV14 and TRBJ2-3, with 10 positions matching TRBD1. CDR1 and CDR2 from the germline V gene are SGHDN and FVKESK. V trimming: 4 bases; J trimming: 0 bases; junction bases outside the gene matches: 4. There are 16 residues in the CDR3. DNA of the CDR3: TGTGCCAGCAGCCCGACAGGGGGCTCAAGCACAGATACGCAGTATTTT. It specifies CASSPTGGSSTDTQYF.

Of note for this clone: Mismatch with germline at one junction end may stem from a read error. The genes are TRBV5-6 and TRBJ2-7, with D tentatively TRBD1 (5 bases). Germline CDR1 and CDR2: SGHDT and YYEEEE. CDR3 size: 13 residues. The CDR3 sequence is CDSSQGRGYEQYF. The DNA for the CDR3 is TGTGACAGCAGTCAGGGAAGAGGCTACGAGCAGTACTTC.

V is TRBV9 and J is TRBJ1-3, with TRBD1 matching over 7 bases. After removal of 4 bases from V and 3 bases from J, the junction contained 16 bases not matched to a gene. Looked up from germline, CDR1 is SGDLS and CDR2 is YYNGEE. This CDR3 contains 18 residues. CDR3 DNA: TGTGCCAGCAGCCCCGCGGTGACAGGGAGCGTTGTTGGAAACACCATATATTTT. Translated, it gives CASSPAVTGSVVGNTIYF.

The chain joins TRBV5-7 to TRBJ1-1, with a tentative D call TRBD1 (5 bases). TRBV5-7 is flagged as an ORF with uncertain function. The V end was cut by 0 bases, the J end by 0 bases, with 15 bases between. This CDR3 has 17 amino acids. The chain's CDR3 is CASSLGGAARMNTEAFF. The CDR3 bases are TGTGCCAGCAGCTTGGGCGGGGCGGCGCGCATGAACACTGAAGCTTTCTTT.

The chain employs TRBV4-1 and TRBJ2-7, with TRBD2 matching over 7 bases. J lost 4 bases, V lost 2 bases, and 14 bases had no gene match. Germline V gene data show CDR1 as MGHRA and CDR2 as YSYEKL. The CDR3 has 17 amino acids. CDR3 residues: CASSQTPLPTAGYEQYF. The CDR3 coding sequence is TGCGCCAGCAGCCAAACTCCCCTGCCGACAGCGGGGTACGAGCAGTACTTC.

This chain connects TRBV4-1 to TRBJ2-7, with a weak D call TRBD2 (5 bases). V was shortened by 3 bases and J by 4 bases, with 13 bases between the two germline ends. CDR1 and CDR2 (germline): MGHRA, YSYEKL. The CDR3 has 14 amino acids. The chain's CDR3 is CASSHTTEGYEQYF. CDR3 DNA: TGCGCCAGCAGCCACACAACAGAGGGATACGAGCAGTACTTC.

This chain links TRBV4-1 with TRBJ1-5; 7 bases are a match to TRBD1. Trimming at V came to 4 bases and at J to 4 bases, leaving 10 bases not matched to a gene. Germline assignment: CDR1 MGHRA and CDR2 YSYEKL. The CDR3 contains 16 residues. The CDR3 nucleotides read TGCGCCAGCAGCCCTTTAGGGGGCAGGGGAAATCAGCCCCAGCATTTT. Translating it yields CASSPLGGRGNQPQHF.

V gene TRBV19 combines with J gene TRBJ1-6; the D is unclear. Germline V gene lookup returns CDR1 LNHDA and CDR2 SQIVND (reference sequence). Trimming left V 7 bases short and J 4 bases short, with 14 bases between. The CDR3 has 15 amino acids. The CDR3 DNA reads TGTGCCAGTACTCCTCAAGGCGGTTATAATTCACCCCTCCACTTT. Translation: CASTPQGGYNSPLHF.

The chain uses TRBV7-8 and TRBJ2-5; TRBD2 matches at 7 bases. The CDR3 is made up of 15 amino acids. Germline V gene sequence: CDR1 SGHVS, CDR2 FQNEAQ. The J segment lost 5 bases and the V segment lost 1 base, leaving 7 bases of the junction unmatched. In DNA, the CDR3 is TGTGCCAGCAGCTTAGGGGACGGGGGGAGGGAGACCCAGTACTTC. It yields the protein CASSLGDGGRETQYF.

CDR3 in amino acids: CASSPDWAGVEQYF. The CDR3 nucleotides are TGTGCCAGCAGCCCCGACTGGGCGGGAGTCGAGCAGTACTTC. The chain employs TRBV7-2 and TRBJ2-7; 7 bases map to TRBD2. V shed 5 bases, J shed 6 bases, and the junction held 10 bases outside the gene matches. Germline V lookup: CDR1 SGHTA, CDR2 FQGNSA. The CDR3 consists of 14 residues.

The rearrangement links TRBV6-5 to TRBJ2-1; D may be TRBD1 (6 bases). Deletions cut 0 bases from V and 4 bases from J, with 10 bases between. This CDR3 spans 15 amino acids. The germline V gene has CDR1 MNHEY and CDR2 SVGAGI. The CDR3 sequence: CASSYSQGKYNEQFF. For the CDR3, the DNA is TGTGCCAGCAGTTACTCCCAGGGGAAGTACAATGAGCAGTTCTTC.

The chain employs TRBV7-8 and TRBJ2-7; 15 nucleotides agree with TRBD2. Per the germline V gene, CDR1 is SGHVS and CDR2 is FQNEAQ. CDR3 size: 15 residues. V was clipped by 2 bases and J by 6 bases; unmatched bases: 2. CDR3 amino acids: CASSLPGLAGGEQYF. CDR3 nucleotide sequence: TGTGCCAGCAGCTTACCGGGACTAGCGGGAGGCGAGCAGTACTTC.

This sequence joins TRBV4-1 and TRBJ1-2, with 7 positions matching TRBD1. V shed 4 bases, J shed 3 bases, and the junction held 11 bases outside the gene matches. The germline CDR1 and CDR2 sequences are MGHRA and YSYEKL. The CDR3 is 16 residues long. The CDR3 region has the DNA TGCGCCAGCAGCCCCGGGGGACAGAGGGGTGACTATGGCTACACCTTC. Protein sequence: CASSPGGQRGDYGYTF.

The chain recombines TRBV30 with TRBJ2-3, with 8 nucleotides matching TRBD2. The CDR3 is made up of 13 amino acids. Germline V gene lookup returns CDR1 GTSNPN and CDR2 SVGIG (reference sequence). The V segment lost 4 bases and the J segment 2 bases; nucleotides outside the gene matches: 2. The DNA of the CDR3 is TGTGCCTGGAAAGCGGGAGCCACAGATACGCAGTATTTT. This sequence encodes CAWKAGATDTQYF.

This chain connects TRBV18 to TRBJ1-2; TRBD1 aligns across 7 bases. This CDR3 is 13 amino acids long. Looked up from germline, CDR1 is KGHSH and CDR2 is LQKENI. Losses at the gene ends were 5 bases for V and 4 bases for J; bases not matched to a gene: 4. Written as DNA, the CDR3 is TGTGCCAGCTCAAGGGACAGCGTCTATGGCTACACCTTC. It translates to CASSRDSVYGYTF.

The chain combines TRBV29-1 with TRBJ1-2; D gene uncertain. The germline CDR1 and CDR2 sequences are SQVTM and ANQGSEA. This CDR3 has 13 residues. V lost 3 bases, J lost 3 bases, and 11 bases lay in between. The CDR3 coding sequence is TGCAGCGTTGAGGTTCCGGAGCACTATGGCTACACCTTC. It encodes CSVEVPEHYGYTF.

CDR3 nucleotides: TGTGCCAGCACCCACAACAGGGGAATCGGCGAGCAGTACTTC. This encodes CASTHNRGIGEQYF. The genes are TRBV7-8 and TRBJ2-7, with 7 bases lining up with TRBD1. CDR3 length equals 14 residues. Losses at the gene ends were 7 bases for V and 6 bases for J; bases not matched to a gene: 12. Germline V CDR1 and CDR2: SGHVS, FQNEAQ.

The gene calls are TRBV27 and TRBJ2-7; 8 nucleotides align to TRBD1. Trimming cost V 3 bases and J 0 bases; bases outside gene matches: 1. In germline, CDR1 is MNHEY, CDR2 SMNVEV (reference sequence). The CDR3 sequence is 14 residues long. In nucleotides, the CDR3 is TGTGCCAGCAGTTTTACAGGGGGCTCCTACGAGCAGTACTTC. It codes for CASSFTGGSYEQYF.

The V and J genes are TRBV14 and TRBJ2-7; 7 bases map to TRBD2. Unmatched junction bases numbered 11, after V lost 4 bases and J lost 5 bases. The CDR3 loop spans 15 amino acids. CDR1 SGHDN and CDR2 FVKESK come from the germline V gene. CDR3: CASSRRAGVPHEQYF. CDR3 nucleotide sequence: TGTGCCAGCAGCCGTCGGGCGGGAGTCCCCCACGAGCAGTACTTC.

Of note for this clone: No DNA is shown, since the ends of the CDR3 on it are uncertain; the CDR3 is the one TCRdb lists. The chain joins TRBV10-1 to TRBJ2-7; no DNA check was done on the table's D call, TRBD2. Looked up from germline, CDR1 is WNHNN and CDR2 is SYGVQD (reference sequence). The CDR3 adds up to 14 amino acids, both ends counted. The CDR3 sequence is CASSKTFGAYEQYF.

The V gene is TRBV7-2, the J gene TRBJ2-7, with 10 nucleotides matching TRBD2. The germline V gene has CDR1 SGHTA and CDR2 FQGNSA. The CDR3 extends over 15 amino acids. Trimming cost V 5 bases and J 6 bases; bases outside gene matches: 10. CDR3 amino acids: CASSPMLAGVVEQYF. The CDR3 bases are TGTGCCAGCAGCCCGATGCTAGCGGGAGTTGTCGAGCAGTACTTC.

CDR3 region: CASSRPGTSTYHRDTQYF. DNA of the CDR3: TGCGCCAGCAGCCGACCCGGGACTAGCACCTACCACAGAGATACGCAGTATTTT. The chain joins TRBV4-1 to TRBJ2-3; 9 nucleotides align to TRBD2. There are 18 residues in the CDR3. The J segment lost 5 bases and the V segment lost 4 bases, leaving 16 bases of the junction unmatched. CDR1 MGHRA and CDR2 YSYEKL come from the germline V gene.

The gene calls are TRBV9 and TRBJ1-1; D possibly corresponds to TRBD1 (6 bases). The CDR3 runs 14 residues. The germline V gene has CDR1 SGDLS and CDR2 YYNGEE. V was shortened by 2 bases and J by 1 base, with 9 bases between the two germline ends. CDR3 in DNA: TGTGCCAGCAGCGTGGAACAGGGGAACACTGAAGCTTTCTTT. Its translation is CASSVEQGNTEAFF.

By frequency, this clone registers medium-sized (0.01 to 0.1%). V gene TRBV11-3 combines with J gene TRBJ2-2; tentatively, D is TRBD1 (5 bases). The CDR3 runs 15 residues. Germline V gene lookup returns CDR1 SGHNT and CDR2 YENEEA. The V end was cut by 3 bases, the J end by 4 bases, with 12 bases between. The CDR3 nucleotides are TGTGCCAGCAGCTTTCGGCAGGGTACCACCGGGGAGCTGTTTTTT. Its translation is CASSFRQGTTGELFF.